Each of the 19 T cell receptor beta chains below was sequenced from the same sample in a study of blood T cell repertoires in COVID-19. Generated by immunoSEQ multiplex PCR, the TCRdb table keeps only in-frame clones and is missing some. The table includes roughly 120,000 clones, 82% detected once. Sequences were obtained from peripheral blood. The source of these receptors is a man between 65 and 85 years old with acute or convalescent COVID-19.

This clone appeared a single time. The genes are TRBV6-5 and TRBJ1-3; tentative D call: TRBD1 (6 bases). CDR1 is MNHEY, CDR2 SVGAGI, per germline. Trimming stripped 2 bases from V and 2 bases from J, with 10 bases between. This CDR3 contains 15 residues. For the CDR3, the DNA is TGTGCCAGCAGTTACGACAGGTCGGCTGGAAACACCATATATTTT. Translation: CASSYDRSAGNTIYF.

The chain combines TRBV3-1 (or the pseudogene TRBV3-2) with TRBJ2-3; no definite D call. Germline V gives CDR1 LGHDT, CDR2 YNNKEL (reference sequence). The CDR3 consists of 14 residues. Trimming stripped 6 bases from V and 4 bases from J, with 14 bases between. CDR3 sequence reads: CASRRLGSSDTQYF. CDR3 sequence (DNA): TGTGCCAGCAGACGTCTCGGGTCATCAGATACGCAGTATTTT.

This chain links TRBV12-3 or TRBV12-4 with TRBJ2-2; D is unclear. The CDR3 consists of 13 residues. V lost 4 bases to trimming and J lost 6 bases, with 9 bases between them. CDR3 bases: TGTGCCAGCAGTTCTGCAGGTCCCGGGGAGCTGTTTTTT. This gives the protein CASSSAGPGELFF.

The J gene is TRBJ1-4, the V gene TRBV5-6, with TRBD1 matching 7 bases. V was clipped by 3 bases and J by 4 bases; unmatched bases: 3. CDR1 and CDR2 (germline): SGHDT, YYEEEE. The CDR3 sequence is 14 residues long. This CDR3 is CASSWWDSNEKLFF. The DNA of the CDR3 is TGTGCCAGCAGCTGGTGGGACAGTAATGAAAAACTGTTTTTT.

The chain recombines TRBV29-1 with TRBJ1-5; D is ambiguous. Germline lookup yields CDR1 SQVTM and CDR2 ANQGSEA. V lost 4 bases and J lost 0, with 7 bases in between. CDR3 size: 13 residues. For the CDR3, the DNA is TGCAGCGTTGTGTTTAGTAGCAATCAGCCCCAGCATTTT. Translation: CSVVFSSNQPQHF.

This clone was seen a single time. The chain links TRBV10-3 to TRBJ1-1; tentative D call: TRBD1 (5 bases). The V gene lost 9 bases and the J gene lost 4 bases, with 12 bases spanning the gap. The germline V gene has CDR1 ENHRY and CDR2 SYGVKD. The CDR3 runs to 12 residues. The CDR3 coding sequence is TGTGCCATTCACGCGGGGGGCACTGAAGCTTTCTTT. It specifies CAIHAGGTEAFF.

This rearrangement joins TRBV29-1 to TRBJ2-3; TRBD1 aligns across 11 bases. The CDR3 loop spans 11 amino acids. Germline V gene sequence: CDR1 SQVTM, CDR2 ANQGSEA. CDR3 bases: TGCGGACAGGGGGCTAAAGATACGCAGTATTTT. As protein: CGQGAKDTQYF.

The chain has TRBV5-6 and TRBJ1-4, with D possibly TRBD1 on 5 matching bases. The germline V and J ends were trimmed by 1 base and 8 bases, with 15 bases remaining between them. The CDR3 is 15 amino acids. Germline CDR1 reads SGHDT; CDR2 reads YYEEEE. The CDR3 DNA is TGTGCCAGCAGCTTGATGGGGCCAGCTCCGGAAAAACTGTTTTTT. It translates to CASSLMGPAPEKLFF.

The V gene is TRBV7-9, the J gene TRBJ2-3, with TRBD2 identical over 10 bases. V lost 5 bases, J lost 3 bases, and 5 bases stayed unmatched. The CDR3 is 15 amino acids. Germline assignment: CDR1 SEHNR and CDR2 FQNEAQ (reference sequence). CDR3 loop: CASSAGLADTDTQYF. In nucleotides, the CDR3 is TGTGCCAGCAGCGCCGGACTAGCGGATACAGATACGCAGTATTTT.

The rearrangement links TRBV5-4 to TRBJ2-2; 11 bases are shared with TRBD2. The CDR3 totals 18 residues. Per the germline V gene, CDR1 is SGHNT and CDR2 is YYREEE (reference sequence). V shed 2 bases and J 0 bases; nucleotides not matched to a gene: 6. For the CDR3, the DNA is TGTGCCAGCAGCTTAGGATCTAGCGGGGGGCCGAACACCGGGGAGCTGTTTTTT. Amino acids: CASSLGSSGGPNTGELFF. Full variable domain (outside the CDR3, taken from reference TRBV5-4 and TRBJ2-2): ETGVTQSPTHLIKTRGQQVTLRCSSQSGHNTVSWYQQALGQGPQFIFQYYREEENGRGNFPPRFSGLQFPNYSSELNVNALELDDSALYLCASSLGSSGGPNTGELFFGEGSRLTVL.

V is TRBV24-1 and J is TRBJ2-2, with TRBD1 identical over 9 bases. Germline CDR1 is KGHDR and CDR2 is SFDVKD. There are 14 residues in the CDR3. With V trimmed by 9 bases and J by 1 base, 2 bases remained unmatched. The CDR3 loop reads CATEGQGNTGELFF. The CDR3 nucleotides read TGTGCCACCGAGGGACAGGGGAACACCGGGGAGCTGTTTTTT.

The V gene is TRBV25-1, the J gene TRBJ2-3; D is possibly TRBD2 (6 bases). The CDR3 runs to 15 residues. The ends were cut back, 0 bases at V and 2 bases at J, with 9 bases in the middle. CDR1 is MGHDK and CDR2 is SYGVNS in the germline V gene. CDR3 protein: CASSEYAGNTDTQYF. For the CDR3, the DNA is TGTGCCAGCAGTGAATACGCGGGAAACACAGATACGCAGTATTTT.

This clone was counted only a few times. The identical CDR3 is also encoded by other nucleotide sequences in the sample. This sequence joins TRBV28 and TRBJ2-2, with no clear D. The CDR3 is made up of 13 amino acids. Germline loops: CDR1 MDHEN, CDR2 SYDVKM. Trimming took 3 bases from V and 2 from J, leaving 4 bases between them. CDR3 sequence: CASSFPNTGELFF. The CDR3 DNA sequence: TGTGCCAGCAGTTTCCCAAACACCGGGGAGCTGTTTTTT.

V and J are TRBV7-9 and TRBJ2-2, with a tentative D call TRBD1 (6 bases). CDR1 and CDR2 (germline): SEHNR, FQNEAQ (reference sequence). The CDR3 loop spans 15 amino acids. Trimming removed 5 bases at V and 2 bases at J, with 12 bases between. The CDR3 loop reads CASSMDSSNTGELFF. The CDR3 DNA follows: TGTGCCAGCAGCATGGACAGCTCAAACACCGGGGAGCTGTTTTTT.

This clone came up a few times. V is TRBV25-1 and J is TRBJ1-1; maybe TRBD1 (6 bases). The CDR3 has 14 amino acids. V was trimmed by 3 bases and J by 6 bases, leaving 14 bases between them. Per the germline V gene, CDR1 is MGHDK and CDR2 is SYGVNS. CDR3 protein: CASSEVVGAPEAFF. The CDR3, as DNA: TGTGCCAGCAGTGAGGTTGTGGGGGCCCCTGAAGCTTTCTTT.

This sequence joins TRBV11-3 and TRBJ2-3; a weak D match, TRBD2 (6 bases). This CDR3 comprises 13 residues. CDR1 and CDR2 from the germline V gene are SGHNT and YENEEA. V was pared by 1 base and J by 5 bases, with 7 bases between. The CDR3 DNA sequence: TGTGCCAGCAGCTTAGCGGGGGAAGATACGCAGTATTTT. Its translation: CASSLAGEDTQYF. The full variable domain, completed using reference TRBV11-3 and TRBJ2-3, is EAGVVQSPRYKIIEKKQPVAFWCNPISGHNTLYWYLQNLGQGPELLIRYENEEAVDDSQLPKDRFSAERLKGVDSTLKIQPAELGDSAVYLCASSLAGEDTQYFGPGTRLTVL.

The V call is TRBV10-3, the J call TRBJ1-4; possible D gene TRBD1, 5 bases. V lost 3 bases, J lost 4 bases, and 9 bases lay in between. Per the germline V gene, CDR1 is ENHRY and CDR2 is SYGVKD. CDR3 length: 14 residues. This chain's CDR3 is CAISEGVVNEKLFF. The CDR3 nucleotides are TGTGCCATCAGTGAAGGGGTCGTTAATGAAAAACTGTTTTTT.

The chain uses TRBV5-1 and TRBJ2-7; 9 nucleotides agree with TRBD1. CDR3 size: 15 residues. V shed 4 bases, J shed 2 bases, and the junction held 7 bases outside the gene matches. Germline values: CDR1 SGHRS, CDR2 YFSETQ. The CDR3 reads CASSRQGDNTYEQYF. CDR3 sequence (DNA): TGCGCCAGCAGCCGACAGGGGGACAACACCTACGAGCAGTACTTC.

This clone was detected only a few times. In DNA, the CDR3 is TGCGCCAGCAGCTCCCCGGGACTAGCGGTACCCGGGGCCAAAAACATTCAGTACTTC. Protein: CASSSPGLAVPGAKNIQYF. This rearrangement joins TRBV5-1 to TRBJ2-4; 11 nucleotides agree with TRBD2. This CDR3 spans 19 amino acids. Germline V lookup: CDR1 SGHRS, CDR2 YFSETQ. V lost 3 bases to trimming and J lost 1 base; unmatched junction nucleotides: 12. Together with reference TRBV5-1 and TRBJ2-4, the CDR3 gives the full variable domain: KAGVTQTPRYLIKTRGQQVTLSCSPISGHRSVSWYQQTPGQGLQFLFEYFSETQRNKGNFPGRFSGRQFSNSRSEMNVSTLELGDSALYLCASSSPGLAVPGAKNIQYFGAGTRLSVL.